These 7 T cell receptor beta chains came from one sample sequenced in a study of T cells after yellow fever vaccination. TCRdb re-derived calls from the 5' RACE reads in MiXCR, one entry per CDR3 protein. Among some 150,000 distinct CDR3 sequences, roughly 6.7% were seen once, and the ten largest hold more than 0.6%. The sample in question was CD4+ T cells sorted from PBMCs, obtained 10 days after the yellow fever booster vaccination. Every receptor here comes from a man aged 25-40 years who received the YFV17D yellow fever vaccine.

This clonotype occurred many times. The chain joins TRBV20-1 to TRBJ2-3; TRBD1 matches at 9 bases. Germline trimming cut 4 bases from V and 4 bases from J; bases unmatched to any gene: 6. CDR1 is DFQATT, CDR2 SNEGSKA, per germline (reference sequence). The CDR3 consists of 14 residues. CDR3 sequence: CSANRDRVADTQYF. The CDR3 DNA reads TGCAGTGCTAACCGGGACAGGGTGGCAGATACGCAGTATTTT.

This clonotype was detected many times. The CDR3 nucleotides read TGTGCCGTGCTGGGATCCTACAATGAGCAGTTCTTC. Its translation: CAVLGSYNEQFF. The chain is built from TRBV6-5 and TRBJ2-1; D not certain. The CDR3 is made up of 12 amino acids. Trimming pared 11 bases from V and 1 base from J, leaving 9 bases between. Germline V gene sequence: CDR1 MNHEY, CDR2 SVGAGI.

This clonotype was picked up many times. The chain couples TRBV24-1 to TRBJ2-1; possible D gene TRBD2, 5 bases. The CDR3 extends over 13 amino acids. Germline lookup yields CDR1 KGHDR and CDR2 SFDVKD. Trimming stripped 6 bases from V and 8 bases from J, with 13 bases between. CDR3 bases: TGTGCCACCAGTCGAGCGGAGGCCCATGAGCAGTTCTTC. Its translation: CATSRAEAHEQFF.

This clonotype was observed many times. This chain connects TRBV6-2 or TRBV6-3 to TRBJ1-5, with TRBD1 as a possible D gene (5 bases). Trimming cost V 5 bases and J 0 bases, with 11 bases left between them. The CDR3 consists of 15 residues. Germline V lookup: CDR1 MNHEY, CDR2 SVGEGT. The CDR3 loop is CASSTGRDSNQPQHF. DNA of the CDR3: TGTGCCAGCAGTACCGGCAGGGATAGCAATCAGCCCCAGCATTTT.

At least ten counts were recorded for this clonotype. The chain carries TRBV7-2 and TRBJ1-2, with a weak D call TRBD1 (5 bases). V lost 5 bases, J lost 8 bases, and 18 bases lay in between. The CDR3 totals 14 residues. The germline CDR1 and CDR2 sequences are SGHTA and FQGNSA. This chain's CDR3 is CASSQDSLGHGYTF. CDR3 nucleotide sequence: TGTGCCAGCAGCCAGGACTCGCTCGGACACGGCTACACCTTC.

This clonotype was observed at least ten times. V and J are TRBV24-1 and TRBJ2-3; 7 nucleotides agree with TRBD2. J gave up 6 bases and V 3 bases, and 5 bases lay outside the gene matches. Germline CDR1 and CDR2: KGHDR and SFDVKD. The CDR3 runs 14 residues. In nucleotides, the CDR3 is TGTGCCACCAGTGATAGCGGGAAGGCGGATACGCAGTATTTT. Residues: CATSDSGKADTQYF.

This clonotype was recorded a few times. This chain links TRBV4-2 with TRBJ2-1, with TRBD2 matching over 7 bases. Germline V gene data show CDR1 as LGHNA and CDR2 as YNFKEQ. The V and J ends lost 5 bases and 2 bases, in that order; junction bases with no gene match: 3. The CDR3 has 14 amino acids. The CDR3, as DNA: TGTGCCAGCAGCGAGGGAGGGACCTACAATGAGCAGTTCTTC. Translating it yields CASSEGGTYNEQFF.